This T cell receptor beta chain was sequenced during a study of T cells after yellow fever vaccination. The CDR3 is 11 amino acids. Trimming pared 11 bases from V and 1 base from J, leaving 8 bases between. MiXCR, run by TCRdb on the 5' RACE reads, gives a single entry per CDR3 protein. Among some 160,000 distinct CDR3 sequences listed, about 7% were seen once. The sequencing here drew on CD4+ T cells sorted from PBMCs, taken 5 days after the first yellow fever vaccination. The rearrangement joins TRBV23-1 to TRBJ2-5; D is possibly TRBD1 or TRBD2 (5 bases each). TRBV23-1 counts as an open reading frame of uncertain function. The source of this sequence is a young man who received the YFV17D yellow fever vaccine. The CDR3 loop reads CAGDGQETQYF. CDR3 coding DNA: TGCGCCGGGGACGGCCAAGAGACCCAGTACTTC.